The 26 T cell receptor beta chains below all came from one sample that was sequenced in a study of OX40 agonist ivuxolimab in advanced cancers. TCRdb's copy holds only in-frame clones and misses some; the assay was immunoSEQ multiplex PCR. The sample shows 45,000 to 55,000 clones, 70% to 85% of them seen only once. The source material was CD4+ or CD8+ T cells sorted from blood, sampled in a trial of the OX40 agonist ivuxolimab. The receptors shown here come from an adult with an advanced solid tumor such as melanoma, head and neck, liver or kidney cancer.

The chain joins TRBV28 to TRBJ1-5; no definite D call. The CDR3 totals 13 residues. The germline CDR1 and CDR2 sequences are MDHEN and SYDVKM. V shed 5 bases and J shed 11 bases, with 16 bases lying between them. CDR3: CASSLAGHSAQHF. Written as DNA, the CDR3 is TGTGCCAGCAGTCTCGCGGGCCACTCGGCCCAGCATTTT.

This rearrangement joins TRBV27 to TRBJ2-7; 7 bases are shared with TRBD1. This CDR3 has 14 amino acids. Trimming cost V 2 bases and J 4 bases; bases outside gene matches: 5. CDR1 is MNHEY and CDR2 is SMNVEV in the germline V gene (reference sequence). In DNA, the CDR3 is TGTGCCAGCAGTTTAAGGGACAGATTATACGAGCAGTACTTC. Its protein product is CASSLRDRLYEQYF.

This chain links TRBV19 with TRBJ2-2, with TRBD1 matching over 7 bases. Germline CDR1 and CDR2: LNHDA and SQIVND (reference sequence). The CDR3 extends over 14 amino acids. With V trimmed by 7 bases and J by 3 bases, 5 bases remained unmatched. CDR3 residues: CASNEQGYTGELFF. The DNA of the CDR3 is TGTGCCAGTAATGAACAGGGGTACACCGGGGAGCTGTTTTTT.

Comments on this clone: At one of its ends the junction is not consistent with the germline gene, which may arise from a read error. The V and J genes are TRBV13 and TRBJ2-2; the D is unclear. This CDR3 spans 14 amino acids. Germline V CDR1 and CDR2: PRHDT, FYEKMQ (reference sequence). CDR3 in DNA: TGTGCCAGCAGCACGGACCGGGTGCCCGGAGAGCTGTTTTTT. It specifies CASSTDRVPGELFF.

The chain links TRBV18 to TRBJ2-7; 8 nucleotides match TRBD1. This CDR3 is 14 amino acids long. CDR1 KGHSH and CDR2 LQKENI come from the germline V gene. V shed 5 bases, J shed 2 bases, and the junction held 5 bases outside the gene matches. CDR3 coding DNA: TGTGCCAGCTCATTTGGACAGGGCCCCTACGAGCAGTACTTC. Its translation is CASSFGQGPYEQYF.

The table lists this clone with a few counts. The chain carries TRBV4-2 and TRBJ2-1; D is perhaps TRBD1 (5 bases). Between the trimmed V and J ends, which lost 1 base and 5 bases, there was a span of 15 bases. Germline lookup yields CDR1 LGHNA and CDR2 YNFKEQ. There are 16 residues in the CDR3. CDR3 nucleotide sequence: TGTGCCAGCAGCCAAGGCACAGGAAGGGCAGACAATGAGCAGTTCTTC. Translating gives CASSQGTGRADNEQFF.

The chain joins TRBV4-1 to TRBJ2-4; 7 bases are shared with TRBD2. The germline V gene encodes CDR1 MGHRA and CDR2 YSYEKL. The V and J ends lost 1 base and 8 bases, in that order; junction bases with no gene match: 8. The CDR3 sequence is 15 residues long. In DNA, the CDR3 is TGCGCCAGCAGCCAAGTTGCGACCGCGGGGGACATTCAGTACTTC. Amino acid sequence: CASSQVATAGDIQYF.

This chain connects TRBV27 to TRBJ1-3, with TRBD1 as a possible D gene (5 bases). Germline V lookup: CDR1 MNHEY, CDR2 SMNVEV (reference sequence). Trimming left V 5 bases short and J 5 bases short, with 13 bases between. The CDR3 has 14 amino acids. The CDR3 nucleotides are TGTGCCAGCAGTAGTGCAGGGATCAGAAACACCATATATTTT. It specifies CASSSAGIRNTIYF.

The chain recombines TRBV30 with TRBJ1-1; maybe TRBD1 (5 bases). Germline CDR1 is GTSNPN and CDR2 is SVGIG (reference sequence). This CDR3 contains 11 residues. With 3 bases removed from V and 7 bases from J, the gap between germline ends came to 9 bases. CDR3 sequence (DNA): TGTGCCTGGAGCCGGACAATTGAAGCTTTCTTT. Protein sequence: CAWSRTIEAFF.

This chain uses TRBV4-3 with TRBJ1-2; tentative D call: TRBD1 (6 bases). The V gene's germline CDR1 is LGHNA and CDR2 YSLEER. Deletions cut 0 bases from V and 4 bases from J, with 12 bases between. This CDR3 contains 15 residues. The CDR3 nucleotides are TGCGCCAGCAGCCAAGAAATCCGGACAGCCTATGGCTACACCTTC. Protein product: CASSQEIRTAYGYTF.

This clone occurred a few times. This chain links TRBV29-1 with TRBJ2-1, with 7 positions matching TRBD2. After removal of 6 bases from V and 1 base from J, the junction contained 3 bases not matched to a gene. This CDR3 is 13 amino acids long. Germline CDR1 is SQVTM and CDR2 is ANQGSEA. The CDR3 reads CSVGGGSYNEQFF. In DNA form, the CDR3 reads TGCAGCGTGGGCGGGGGATCCTACAATGAGCAGTTCTTC.

CDR3: CASSLAIAMRHEQYF. CDR3 bases: TGTGCCAGCAGCTTAGCCATTGCGATGCGCCACGAGCAGTACTTC. The chain uses TRBV7-2 and TRBJ2-7; D gene ambiguous. CDR3 length: 15 amino acids. The germline V and J ends were trimmed by 0 bases and 5 bases, with 14 bases remaining between them. In germline, CDR1 is SGHTA, CDR2 FQGNSA.

The chain joins TRBV4-1 to TRBJ2-5; 10 nucleotides line up with TRBD2. After removal of 4 bases from V and 7 bases from J, the junction contained 12 bases not matched to a gene. CDR1 and CDR2 (germline): MGHRA, YSYEKL. There are 16 residues in the CDR3. The CDR3 nucleotides are TGCGCCAGCAGCCCGGAAGGACTAGCGGAGGGGGTGACCCAGTACTTC. It specifies CASSPEGLAEGVTQYF.

V and J are TRBV27 and TRBJ2-7; D gene ambiguous. Germline V gene data show CDR1 as MNHEY and CDR2 as SMNVEV (reference sequence). V was clipped by 3 bases and J by 5 bases, with 14 bases between them. This CDR3 has 14 amino acids. The CDR3 here is CASSFASPEDEQYF. CDR3 DNA: TGTGCCAGCAGTTTCGCGTCTCCCGAAGACGAGCAGTACTTC.

The V gene is TRBV7-9, the J gene TRBJ2-5; 7 nucleotides agree with TRBD1. The CDR3 is 16 residues long. CDR1 and CDR2 (germline): SEHNR, FQNEAQ (reference sequence). V shed 0 bases and J 4 bases; nucleotides not matched to a gene: 8. In DNA, the CDR3 is TGTGCCAGCAGCTTAGCGGGGACAGAGGGGCGAGAGACCCAGTACTTC. Encoded protein: CASSLAGTEGRETQYF.

The chain employs TRBV6-5 and TRBJ1-4; D not resolved. CDR1 and CDR2 from the germline V gene are MNHEY and SVGAGI. The CDR3 sequence is 14 residues long. V was pared by 4 bases and J by 5 bases, with 11 bases between. The CDR3 DNA is TGTGCCAGCAGTTCTCAGCGAGGAAATGAAAAACTGTTTTTT. Its translation is CASSSQRGNEKLFF.

J is TRBJ2-1 and V is TRBV9; D assignment may be TRBD1 or TRBD2 (6 bases each). V was clipped by 4 bases and J by 4 bases, with 18 bases between them. This CDR3 contains 16 residues. CDR1 is SGDLS and CDR2 is YYNGEE in the germline V gene. The CDR3: CASSPAGGLGYNEQFF. Written as DNA, the CDR3 is TGTGCCAGCAGCCCTGCTGGGGGGCTGGGATACAATGAGCAGTTCTTC.

The V and J genes are TRBV6-5 and TRBJ2-5; D assignment may be TRBD1 or TRBD2 (5 bases each). The ends were cut back, 6 bases at V and 13 bases at J, with 21 bases in the middle. This CDR3 region has 13 residues. The V gene's germline CDR1 is MNHEY and CDR2 SVGAGI. CDR3 in DNA: TGTGCCAGCAGAAGGGGACCTGGGACGGCCGGGTACTTC. Protein sequence: CASRRGPGTAGYF.

This rearrangement joins TRBV18 to TRBJ2-7, with 9 bases aligning to TRBD1. There are 15 residues in the CDR3. The germline CDR1 and CDR2 sequences are KGHSH and LQKENI. The trim removed 5 bases at V and 0 bases at J, leaving 5 bases unmatched. In nucleotides, the CDR3 is TGTGCCAGCTCAGGGGACAGGGCTATCTCCTACGAGCAGTACTTC. This codes for CASSGDRAISYEQYF.

V and J are TRBV5-4 and TRBJ2-5, with D uncertain. The V gene lost 0 bases and the J gene lost 5 bases, with 8 bases spanning the gap. Germline assignment: CDR1 SGHNT and CDR2 YYREEE (reference sequence). The CDR3 sequence is 13 residues long. CDR3 sequence: CASSLAGAETQYF. The CDR3 DNA sequence: TGTGCCAGCAGCTTGGCGGGCGCGGAGACCCAGTACTTC.

The chain links TRBV9 to TRBJ2-7, with TRBD2 matching 12 bases. The CDR3 is made up of 17 amino acids. The V segment lost 4 bases and the J segment 5 bases; nucleotides outside the gene matches: 13. Germline lookup yields CDR1 SGDLS and CDR2 YYNGEE. Here the CDR3 reads CASSNTAWTSGIHEQYF. CDR3 nucleotide sequence: TGTGCCAGCAGCAACACCGCATGGACTAGCGGGATTCACGAGCAGTACTTC. Filled out from reference TRBV9 and TRBJ2-7, the complete variable domain reads DSGVTQTPKHLITATGQRVTLRCSPRSGDLSVYWYQQSLDQGLQFLIQYYNGEERAKGNILERFSAQQFPDLHSELNLSSLELGDSALYFCASSNTAWTSGIHEQYFGPGTRLTVT.

By proportion, this clone is medium-sized. The chain is built from TRBV9 and TRBJ1-6; D perhaps matches TRBD1 (6 bases). The CDR3 contains 13 residues. Germline CDR1 reads SGDLS; CDR2 reads YYNGEE. Trimming took 5 bases from V and 7 from J, leaving 10 bases between them. In DNA, the CDR3 is TGTGCCAGCAGTCGTCAGGGGAATTCACCCCTCCACTTT. Translated: CASSRQGNSPLHF.

This clone occurred once. This chain joins TRBV9 and TRBJ2-7; TRBD1 might be the D (5 bases). CDR1 and CDR2 from the germline V gene are SGDLS and YYNGEE. The CDR3 sequence is 15 residues long. V was pared by 0 bases and J by 1 base, with 11 bases between. CDR3 coding DNA: TGTGCCAGCAGCGTAGGTCAGGGCATATCCTACGAGCAGTACTTC. This translates into CASSVGQGISYEQYF.

The chain recombines TRBV6-5 with TRBJ2-7; 8 bases are shared with TRBD1. Germline CDR1 MNHEY, CDR2 SVGAGI. CDR3 length: 14 amino acids. The junction had 5 bases not matched to a gene; V was cut back by 6 bases and J by 1 base. CDR3 in amino acids: CASSKDRGSYEQYF. For the CDR3, the DNA is TGTGCCAGCAGCAAAGACAGGGGTTCCTACGAGCAGTACTTC.

The chain has TRBV15 and TRBJ2-1, with 10 positions matching TRBD2. This CDR3 comprises 17 residues. V shed 3 bases and J 5 bases; nucleotides not matched to a gene: 10. Germline values: CDR1 LNHNV, CDR2 YYDKDF (reference sequence). The CDR3 region has the DNA TGTGCCACCAGCAGGCTAGCGGGGGTGGCGGTTCACAATGAGCAGTTCTTC. The encoded protein is CATSRLAGVAVHNEQFF.

The chain employs TRBV18 and TRBJ1-1; D ambiguous. Germline CDR1 and CDR2: KGHSH and LQKENI. The CDR3 length is 14 residues. V lost 0 bases to trimming and J lost 2 bases, with 7 bases between them. The chain's CDR3 is CASSPPFGNTEAFF. As DNA, the CDR3 is TGTGCCAGCTCACCACCGTTTGGAAACACTGAAGCTTTCTTT.